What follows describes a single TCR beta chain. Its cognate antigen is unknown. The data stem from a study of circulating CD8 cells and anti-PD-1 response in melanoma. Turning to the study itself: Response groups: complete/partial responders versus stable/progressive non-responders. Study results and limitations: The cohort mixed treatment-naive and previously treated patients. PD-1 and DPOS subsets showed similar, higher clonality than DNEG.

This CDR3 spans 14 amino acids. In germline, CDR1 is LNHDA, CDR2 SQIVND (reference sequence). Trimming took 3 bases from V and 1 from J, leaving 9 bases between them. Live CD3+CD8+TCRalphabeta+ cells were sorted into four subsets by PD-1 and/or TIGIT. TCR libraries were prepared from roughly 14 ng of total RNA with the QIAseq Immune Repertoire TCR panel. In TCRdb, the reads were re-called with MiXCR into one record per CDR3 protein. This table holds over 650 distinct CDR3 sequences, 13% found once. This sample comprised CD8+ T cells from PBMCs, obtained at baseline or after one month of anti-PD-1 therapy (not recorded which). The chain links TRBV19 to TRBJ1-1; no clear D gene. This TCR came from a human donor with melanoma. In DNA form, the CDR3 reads TGTGCCAGTAGTATCTGGGTGTCGAACACTGAAGCTTTCTTT. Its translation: CASSIWVSNTEAFF. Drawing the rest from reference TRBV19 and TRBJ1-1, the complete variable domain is DGGITQSPKYLFRKEGQNVTLSCEQNLNHDAMYWYRQDPGQGLRLIYYSQIVNDFQKGDIAEGYSVSREKKESFPLTVTSAQKNPTAFYLCASSIWVSNTEAFFGQGTRLTVV.